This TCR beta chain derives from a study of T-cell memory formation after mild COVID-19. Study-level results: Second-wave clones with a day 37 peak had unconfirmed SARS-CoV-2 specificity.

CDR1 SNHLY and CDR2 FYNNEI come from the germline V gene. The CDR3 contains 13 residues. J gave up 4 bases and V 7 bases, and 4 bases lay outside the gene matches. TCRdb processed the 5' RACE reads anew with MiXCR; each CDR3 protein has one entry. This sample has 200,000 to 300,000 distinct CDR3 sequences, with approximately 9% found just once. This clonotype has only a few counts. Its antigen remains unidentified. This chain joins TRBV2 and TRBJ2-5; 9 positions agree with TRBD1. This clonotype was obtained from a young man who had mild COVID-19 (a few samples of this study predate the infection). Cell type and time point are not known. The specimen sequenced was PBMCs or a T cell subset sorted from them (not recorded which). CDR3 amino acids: CASTGQGGETQYF. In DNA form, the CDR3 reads TGTGCCAGCACGGGACAGGGTGGAGAGACCCAGTACTTC.